Below, 17 T cell receptor beta chains from the same sample are listed, as sequenced in a study of T cell repertoires in cytomegalovirus infection. No antigen has been identified for these receptors. TCRdb re-analysed the reads in MiXCR, keeping a single row per CDR3 protein. This repertoire shows a few hundred thousand distinct CDR3 sequences, 40% found once; its top ten account for more than 40%. Here the sequenced sample was cultured PBMCs, taken from culture after CMV antigen stimulation. These receptors came from a human donor in good health (CMV status not recorded). Some clones in this sample may be carry-over from other donors' samples.

The V gene is TRBV7-9, the J gene TRBJ1-1; D call uncertain. The germline gives CDR1 SEHNR, CDR2 FQNEAQ (reference sequence). Trimming took off 5 bases at V and 1 base at J, with 14 bases between the two ends. The CDR3 loop spans 15 amino acids. The CDR3 region has the DNA TGTGCCAGCAGCCCACGTTCAGGCCAGAACACTGAAGCTTTCTTT. It codes for CASSPRSGQNTEAFF.

The CDR3 DNA is TGTGCCAGCAGTGAAGAACAGCCCACAGATACGCAGTATTTT. This sequence encodes CASSEEQPTDTQYF. The rearrangement joins TRBV2 to TRBJ2-3; no clear D. CDR1 and CDR2 from the germline V gene are SNHLY and FYNNEI. Trimming took 1 base from V and 2 from J, leaving 7 bases between them. The CDR3 has 14 residues.

This clonotype was seen only a few times. The V call is TRBV20-1, the J call TRBJ2-2, with D hard to call. The CDR3 has 13 residues. V gave up 4 bases and J gave up 1 base, with 7 bases separating them. Germline CDR1 reads DFQATT; CDR2 reads SNEGSKA (reference sequence). Here the CDR3 reads CSANQRNTGELFF. The DNA for the CDR3 is TGCAGTGCTAATCAGCGGAACACCGGGGAGCTGTTTTTT.

The chain recombines TRBV5-6 with TRBJ2-5; 8 bases are a match to TRBD2. The CDR3 covers 16 residues. The ends lost 4 bases at V and 2 bases at J; junction bases unmatched: 10. Germline lookup yields CDR1 SGHDT and CDR2 YYEEEE. CDR3 sequence: CASSNPAGLAQETQYF. DNA of the CDR3: TGTGCCAGCAGCAACCCCGCCGGACTAGCTCAAGAGACCCAGTACTTC.

The chain has TRBV19 and TRBJ2-3; 8 bases are shared with TRBD2. The CDR3 contains 16 residues. Unmatched junction bases numbered 10, after V lost 3 bases and J lost 5 bases. Germline V gives CDR1 LNHDA, CDR2 SQIVND (reference sequence). The CDR3 nucleotides are TGTGCCAGTAGTATCCCCCCCGGGGGGGCTGGAGATACGCAGTATTTT. Translating it yields CASSIPPGGAGDTQYF.

This clonotype was seen many times. The chain carries TRBV7-2 and TRBJ1-3; D is undetermined. Germline CDR1 reads SGHTA; CDR2 reads FQGNSA. The V end lost 1 base, the J end lost 2 bases, and 9 bases lay between the germline ends. This CDR3 has 15 amino acids. The CDR3 loop is CASSLVAEAGNTIYF. The CDR3 DNA is TGTGCCAGCAGCTTAGTTGCGGAAGCTGGAAACACCATATATTTT.

The V and J genes are TRBV15 and TRBJ2-3; TRBD2 matches 7 bases. V lost 5 bases to trimming and J lost 10 bases; unmatched junction nucleotides: 6. Germline assignment: CDR1 LNHNV and CDR2 YYDKDF (reference sequence). This CDR3 spans 12 amino acids. The CDR3 DNA reads as TGTGCCACCAGCGCCGGGGGGATAGCGCAGTATTTT. Amino acid sequence: CATSAGGIAQYF.

The V call is TRBV6-6, the J call TRBJ2-5; 7 bases fit TRBD1. V shed 6 bases and J 2 bases; nucleotides not matched to a gene: 6. Germline V gives CDR1 MNHNY, CDR2 SVGAGI (reference sequence). The CDR3 covers 14 residues. CDR3 nucleotides: TGTGCCAGCAGCAGAAACAGGGGTCAAGAGACCCAGTACTTC. This sequence encodes CASSRNRGQETQYF.

This clonotype was found once. With a much larger clone just one base away, this may be a read error. CDR3 DNA sequence: TGTGCCAGCAGTGGCGGGACTAGCGGCACAGATACGCAGTATTTT. Amino acid sequence: CASSGGTSGTDTQYF. V gene TRBV27 combines with J gene TRBJ2-3; 10 nucleotides align to TRBD2. CDR1 and CDR2 from the germline V gene are MNHEY and SMNVEV (reference sequence). The CDR3 contains 15 residues. V shed 5 bases, J shed 1 base, and the junction held 3 bases outside the gene matches.

The table lists this clonotype with a few counts. V and J are TRBV7-2 and TRBJ1-2; no clear D gene. V lost 2 bases and J lost 6, with 10 bases in between. Germline values: CDR1 SGHTA, CDR2 FQGNSA. This CDR3 has 13 residues. The CDR3 loop reads CASSLSLQDGYTF. The CDR3 bases are TGTGCCAGCAGCTTAAGTTTGCAGGATGGCTACACCTTC.

The V gene is TRBV7-2, the J gene TRBJ2-7, with TRBD2 as a possible D gene (7 bases). V was trimmed by 2 bases and J by 2 bases, leaving 13 bases between them. The germline V gene encodes CDR1 SGHTA and CDR2 FQGNSA. The CDR3 consists of 15 residues. The CDR3 DNA reads TGTGCCAGCAGCTTAAACGGGGGGCGCCCCTACGAGCAGTACTTC. Protein sequence: CASSLNGGRPYEQYF.

The chain is built from TRBV6-8 and TRBJ2-3; perhaps D is TRBD1 or TRBD2 (5 bases each). Between the trimmed V and J ends, which lost 8 bases and 2 bases, there was a span of 14 bases. Per the germline V gene, CDR1 is MNHGY and CDR2 is SAAAGT. This CDR3 has 14 amino acids. CDR3: CASRTRGHTDTQYF. The CDR3 nucleotides are TGTGCCAGCCGGACTCGCGGACACACAGATACGCAGTATTTT.

In this sample, this clonotype turned up many times. This chain links TRBV7-2 with TRBJ2-5, with 10 bases identical to TRBD2. Trimming at V came to 5 bases and at J to 3 bases, leaving 3 bases not matched to a gene. The CDR3 totals 14 residues. The germline V gene has CDR1 SGHTA and CDR2 FQGNSA. CDR3 sequence (DNA): TGTGCCAGCAGCCCCGGACTAGCGGAAGAGACCCAGTACTTC. This translates into CASSPGLAEETQYF.

The chain employs TRBV11-2 and TRBJ2-5, with 10 bases that match TRBD2. Trimming cost V 0 bases and J 7 bases; bases outside gene matches: 8. CDR3 length: 16 residues. Germline-derived CDR1 and CDR2 are SGHAT and FQNNGV. The CDR3 DNA reads TGTGCCAGCAGCTTAGAAACTAGCGGGGATCGTCGGACCCAGTACTTC. As protein: CASSLETSGDRRTQYF.

Concerning this clonotype itself: At one end, the junction sequence differs from germline, possibly due to a read error. V and J are TRBV7-9 and TRBJ2-7; TRBD2 matches at 9 bases. The CDR3 length is 13 residues. Germline V gene data show CDR1 as SEHNR and CDR2 as FQNEAQ (reference sequence). This CDR3 is CASSLAGTPEQYF. CDR3 DNA sequence: TGTGCCAGCAGCCTAGCGGGAACGCCCGAGCAGTACTTC.

This clonotype was seen more than once but under ten times. This rearrangement joins TRBV28 to TRBJ2-7; no firm D call. Germline CDR1 MDHEN, CDR2 SYDVKM. Trimming left V 1 base short and J 7 bases short, with 8 bases between. The CDR3 has 12 amino acids. The CDR3 nucleotides are TGTGCCAGCAGTTTATCCCCCGGGGAGCAGTACTTC. Residues: CASSLSPGEQYF.

This clonotype was observed a few times. CDR3 loop: CASSSWGQGADTQYF. The CDR3 bases are TGTGCCAGCAGCTCGTGGGGACAGGGGGCAGATACGCAGTATTTT. V usage is TRBV7-8 and J usage is TRBJ2-3; 11 bases agree with TRBD1. CDR3 length: 15 amino acids. Germline V gene lookup returns CDR1 SGHVS and CDR2 FQNEAQ. Unmatched junction bases numbered 4, after V lost 4 bases and J lost 4 bases.